One and the same sample provided the 11 T cell receptor beta chains below, sequenced in a study of CD8 T cells in Susac syndrome. cDNA came from approximately 0.5 to 1 ug RNA primed by random hexamers. MiXCR, run by TCRdb on the immunoSEQ multiplex PCR reads, gives a single entry per CDR3 protein. The top ten clones hold roughly 0.064% of a sample with under 350,000 distinct CDR3 sequences, 92% of them seen once. Material: CD4+ T cells from PBMCs. These TCRs come from a human donor with multiple sclerosis.

The chain couples TRBV7-9 to TRBJ2-5; unclear D gene. CDR3 length: 14 residues. Germline V gene data show CDR1 as SEHNR and CDR2 as FQNEAQ (reference sequence). The V and J ends lost 5 bases and 2 bases respectively, with 12 bases between them. Here the CDR3 reads CASSKMGWQETQYF. CDR3 DNA: TGTGCCAGCAGCAAAATGGGGTGGCAAGAGACCCAGTACTTC.

The chain has TRBV12-3 or TRBV12-4 and TRBJ1-5; 10 positions match TRBD1. The CDR3 runs to 17 residues. Trimming removed 5 bases from V and 2 bases from J; junction bases left unmatched: 9. The CDR3 sequence: CASSPALGTGGNQPQHF. CDR3 in DNA: TGTGCCAGCAGTCCCGCCCTAGGGACAGGGGGCAATCAGCCCCAGCATTTT.

A single count supports this clonotype. This sequence joins TRBV7-3 and TRBJ2-3, with D possibly being TRBD1 or TRBD2 (5 bases each). V gave up 5 bases and J gave up 2 bases, with 26 bases separating them. Germline V gives CDR1 SGHTA, CDR2 FQGTGA. CDR3 length: 19 residues. For the CDR3, the DNA is TGTGCCAGCAGCCCTATAGGACGGGGCCATAGTAACCCCACAGATACGCAGTATTTT. It is translated as CASSPIGRGHSNPTDTQYF.

V and J are TRBV12-3 or TRBV12-4 and TRBJ2-5; 9 bases line up with TRBD2. Trimming cost V 1 base and J 4 bases; bases outside gene matches: 7. This CDR3 region has 16 residues. The CDR3 here is CASSLGGGAALETQYF. For the CDR3, the DNA is TGTGCCAGCAGTTTAGGCGGGGGGGCAGCCCTAGAGACCCAGTACTTC.

This chain connects TRBV15 to TRBJ2-1; TRBD2 aligns across 15 bases. Germline CDR1 and CDR2: LNHNV and YYDKDF (reference sequence). The CDR3 totals 16 residues. After removal of 3 bases from V and 8 bases from J, the junction contained 5 bases not matched to a gene. CDR3 nucleotides: TGTGCCACCAGCAGCCGGACTAGCGGGAGGGGGGATGAGCAGTTCTTC. Protein: CATSSRTSGRGDEQFF.

The CDR3 sequence is CASRGSGQAYGYTF. DNA for the CDR3: TGTGCCAGCAGAGGGTCCGGGCAGGCCTATGGCTACACCTTC. The J gene is TRBJ1-2, the V gene TRBV12-3 or TRBV12-4; D is unclear. This CDR3 region has 14 residues. The V and J ends lost 6 bases and 4 bases respectively, with 15 bases between them.

CDR3 residues: CASSYRGAPLHF. CDR3 nucleotide sequence: TGTGCCAGCAGTTACAGGGGAGCACCCCTCCACTTT. The chain links TRBV6-5 to TRBJ1-6, with D perhaps matching TRBD1 (5 bases). The germline V gene has CDR1 MNHEY and CDR2 SVGAGI. The V gene lost 2 bases and the J gene lost 11 bases, with 7 bases spanning the gap. The CDR3 is 12 residues long.

The V and J genes are TRBV6-2 or TRBV6-3 and TRBJ2-3; no reliable D call. Trimming took off 4 bases at V and 7 bases at J, with 15 bases between the two ends. This CDR3 spans 14 amino acids. CDR1 is MNHEY, CDR2 SVGEGT, per germline. The CDR3 is CASSFTLSPNTQYF. CDR3 bases: TGTGCCAGCAGTTTTACCCTGAGCCCGAATACGCAGTATTTT.

This clonotype was detected only once. The V gene is TRBV6-1, the J gene TRBJ2-4; 8 bases line up with TRBD1. V shed 6 bases, J shed 1 base, and the junction held 11 bases outside the gene matches. The CDR3 is made up of 17 amino acids. Germline V gene lookup returns CDR1 MNHNS and CDR2 SASEGT. Here the CDR3 reads CASRGLGQGTAKNIQYF. The DNA for the CDR3 is TGTGCCAGCAGGGGGCTCGGACAGGGAACTGCCAAAAACATTCAGTACTTC.

CDR3 region: CSVEGGNTEAFF. The CDR3 region has the DNA TGCAGCGTTGAGGGAGGGAACACTGAAGCTTTCTTT. The chain has TRBV29-1 and TRBJ1-1; D unclear. V lost 3 bases and J 1 base, leaving 6 bases between the germline ends. The CDR3 sequence is 12 residues long. CDR1 and CDR2 from the germline V gene are SQVTM and ANQGSEA.

The gene calls are TRBV20-1 and TRBJ2-1, with 9 bases that match TRBD2. The CDR3 contains 14 residues. V gave up 5 bases and J gave up 5 bases; unmatched junction bases: 7. Per the germline V gene, CDR1 is DFQATT and CDR2 is SNEGSKA (reference sequence). DNA for the CDR3: TGCAGTGCTCCCGGATTAGCGGGGGACAATGAGCAGTTCTTC. Protein: CSAPGLAGDNEQFF.